This TCR beta chain appears in the sequencing data of a study of cytomegalovirus exposure and HLA in healthy donors (dated by TCRdb to 2017 to 2019). In terms of the full investigation: An earlier analysis of around 600 of the donors reported about 250 Gb of sequence data and 117 million unique TCR beta sequences from roughly 200 million T cells. An early release that covered fewer than 800 HLA-typed donors contained approximately 300 gigabases of sequencing data and 65 million to 100 million unique TCR sequences. Of the roughly 400 genotyped donors, 81% were placed in the genetic ancestry cluster associated with self-reported Caucasian donors. The study aimed to test whether signatures of past pathogen exposure could be identified by cataloging public T cell receptors. The study used immunosequencing to profile the T cell repertoires of approximately 690 subjects and linked those repertoires to cytomegalovirus serostatus. In addition to the first cohort of approximately 670 subjects, a separate validation cohort of 100 to 150 different subjects was used. High-throughput TCR immunosequencing, statistical association of individual TCRs with disease status, and machine learning were combined to predict cytomegalovirus infection status. To study patterns of TCR occurrence, a later analysis re-analyzed previously published TCR beta repertoires from hundreds of donors and added high-resolution HLA genotyping. Rather than drawing on any new phenotypic data, the later analysis identified candidate immune exposures from TCR beta sequences and the way those sequences occurred across donors. An earlier analysis of more than 450 of the donors used high-throughput TCR beta sequencing to judge whether each TCR beta V gene segment behaved as functional or pseudogenic. Donor age, sex, ethnicity and CMV serostatus were collected together with the repertoire data. In a later genetic analysis, genome-wide SNP genotypes for about 55% of the roughly 700 donors were used, and that subset was treated as a discovery cohort. Every discovery cohort repertoire had been produced on one sequencing platform. Both class I and class II loci were covered by HLA typing, at four-digit resolution. Typing coverage varied by locus: roughly 620-640 donors for A, B, C, DRB1 and DQB1; approximately 500 for DQA1; approximately 610 for DPA1; around 490 for DPB1. Because of strong linkage in the cohort, roughly five DR-DQ haplotypes were treated as single units for association and clustering. On average, around 240,000 unique TCR beta nucleotide sequences were sequenced per donor among more than 350 genotyped donors of the cohort, with 15% to 20% of those sequences being non-productive. Findings and caveats that apply to the study as a whole: Roughly uniform sequencing depth across donors was assumed in presence/absence analyses, although this assumption may not hold. When HLA alleles, especially DR and DQ, strongly co-occurred, TCR associations were difficult to assign to individual alleles. At a false discovery rate of 0.05, a later analysis linked 16,951 TCR beta sequences to specific HLA alleles. A further reported finding was that TCR beta sequences accurately predicted the HLA-A and HLA-B alleles for most subjects in the first cohort. Some IMGT-functional V segments, including TRBV6-2 and TRBV6-3, could not be distinguished by the 87-base-pair reads and were therefore excluded. Linkage disequilibrium might explain the correlated functional status among segregating V segments, but an unknown experimental factor could not be excluded. The only immune exposure information available for the cohort was CMV serostatus. V-gene and J-gene trimming of TCR beta chains was associated with a missense DCLRE1C variant in a later genetic analysis, and the association was replicated in an independent cohort. In both the original and validation cohorts, the classifier was reported to diagnose cytomegalovirus status with high specificity and sensitivity. While some public TCRs were present in many individuals, most TCR sequences turned up only very rarely across donors. In a later analysis, the rate of TCR association differed among HLA loci, with DRB1 alleles having the most associated TCRs and HLA-C alleles having the fewest. A few of the identified cytomegalovirus-associated TCR beta chains were confirmed in vitro to be specific for cytomegalovirus antigens. The study gave a list of roughly 150 TCR beta chains associated with cytomegalovirus. According to a later analysis, most CMV-associated TCR beta chains appeared to be HLA-restricted, and the HLA associations seemed to be driven largely by CMV exposure. Several of the top co-occurrence clusters appeared to be linked to parvovirus B19, influenza, CMV and Epstein-Barr virus, according to a later analysis. In an earlier analysis of roughly 560 of the donors, most TCR beta V segments were observed in productive rearrangements about 87% or about 30% of the time, broadly matching IMGT annotations. Compared with equally common non-associated chains, HLA-associated TCR beta chains in a later analysis were more clonally expanded and had lower generation probabilities. A later genetic analysis reported fewer N-insertions in productive TCRs among donors in an Asian-associated ancestry cluster than the roughly 720-donor mean. A cluster of highly shared sequence variants was judged likely to be a technical artifact of the sequencing pipeline. Because counts were too low, 15 or so rarely observed V segments, including chromosome 9 orphons, were excluded from the earlier analysis of 587 of the donors. Only TCR beta chains were sequenced in this cohort, and the absence of alpha or paired-chain data limited detectable features. The authors suggested that the approach could potentially be extended to other disease states and immunological phenotypes. HLA typing was unavailable for some donors at each locus, so association tests used only the typed subset.

Remarks on this clone: What this receptor recognizes is not known. Base qualities were left out, and no much larger clone turns up one base away.

The cohort comprised 710 or so healthy bone marrow donors. At the time of sampling, all cohort members were nominally healthy, though unrecorded immune exposures were likely present. The donor was CMV seronegative and was included in the group of hundreds of seronegative cohort members. Each donor provided a peripheral blood sample, and peripheral blood mononuclear cells were used for TCR beta sequencing. Genomic DNA was extracted from the blood cell samples with the Qiagen DNeasy Blood Extraction Kit. Measured from the cysteine to the phenylalanine, the CDR3 is 13 residues long. Only the CDR3 DNA is retained, 39 bases long and in frame from the first base. In the germline V gene, CDR1 corresponds to SGHTA and CDR2 to FQGTGA. V is cut by 1 base and J by 5 bases, and the space between the germline ends is 7 bases. The receptor library was made with the immunoSEQ multiplex PCR assay. A mixture of 60 forward primers for TCR Vbeta segments and 13 reverse primers for TCR Jbeta segments was used in the multiplex PCR. The CDR3 region of rearranged TCR beta genes was amplified from genomic DNA by a multiplex PCR assay. On the Illumina HiSeq System, the amplified TCR beta libraries were sequenced as 87-base-pair reads. The authors' pipeline ran thus. Across the roughly 700 repertoires, a later analysis counted 80 million or so unique TCR beta chains, roughly 11 million of which were shared by at least two donors. A nearest-neighbor algorithm error-corrected the raw reads and collapsed the reads into unique sequences, merging closely related sequences to remove PCR and sequencing errors. Alignment of CDR3 sequences to IMGT reference sequences was used to assign V, D and J gene segments. Each retained sequence needed at least a six-nucleotide match to both a V gene segment and a J gene segment. A rearrangement was called productive if the CDR3 had no stop codons and remained in frame with V and J, and every other rearrangement was called non-productive. Following IMGT convention, CDR3 was defined as the stretch from the second conserved V-encoded cysteine to the conserved J-encoded phenylalanine. Sequences without an unambiguous match to a single V gene segment were excluded from the earlier analysis of about 640 of the donors. In an earlier analysis of 587 of the donors, V segments were called functional above 56.7% productive rearrangements and were called segregating when the between-donor standard deviation exceeded 5%. To diagnose cytomegalovirus status from the catalog of TCR beta chain sequences, a statistical classification framework was built. A later analysis assigned V and J genes by comparing TCR nucleotide sequences with IMGT/GENE-DB human TR gene sequences. In a later analysis, CDR3 sequences and most-parsimonious VDJ recombination scenarios were assigned using the TCRdist pipeline. In a later analysis, each TCR beta chain was defined by its CDR3 amino acid sequence together with its V-gene family, and reads lacking a unique V-gene family were excluded. As a way to deal with suspected cross-contamination and a sequencing artifact, a later analysis dropped 450 to 700 nucleotide sequences that were highly shared and had low generation probability. In a later analysis, a clonal expansion index for each public chain was calculated from normalized within-repertoire ranks of inferred template counts. A later analysis computed generation probabilities with a VDJ recombination model fitted to out-of-frame rearrangements, and checked the results against IGoR. A later analysis scored TCR-TCR, TCR-HLA and TCR-CMV co-occurrence with hypergeometric tests, applying a repertoire-size bias correction to TCR pairs. To estimate false discovery rates, a later analysis permuted the HLA or CMV assignments 20 times. In a later analysis, co-occurring TCRs were grouped with DBSCAN, and TCRdist sequence similarity was added when clustering was performed within HLA-allele-positive subsets. Co-occurrence clustering excluded repertoires with fewer than 30,000 or more than 120,000 public chains, plus five with anomalous nucleotide sharing. The immuneACCESS repertoire file appears here via TCRdb, limited to in-frame rearrangements. These files lack a portion of the clones; in checked studies, under half of the deficit traces to unresolved V genes, and the cause of the others is not known. V and J calls plus clone size are reproduced from that table; the DNA served to infer D and trimming. This sample holds about 190,000 clones; about three quarters were observed only once. Approximately 1.1% of the sample rests with the top ten.

Source material: PBMCs. This TCR was sampled from a woman aged 40 to 50 in good health and CMV-seronegative. The chain is encoded by TRBV7-3 joined to TRBJ2-3; TRBD2 could be the D gene, as 6 bases match. The sequence in DNA is TGTGCCAGCAGCTTAAATAGCGGAGATACGCAGTATTTT. This encodes CASSLNSGDTQYF. Reference TRBV7-3 and TRBJ2-3 genes cover what lies past the CDR3, so the full variable domain is GAGVSQTPSNKVTEKGKYVELRCDPISGHTALYWYRQSLGQGPEFLIYFQGTGAADDSGLPNDRFFAVRPEGSVSTLKIQRTERGDSAVYLCASSLNSGDTQYFGPGTRLTVL.